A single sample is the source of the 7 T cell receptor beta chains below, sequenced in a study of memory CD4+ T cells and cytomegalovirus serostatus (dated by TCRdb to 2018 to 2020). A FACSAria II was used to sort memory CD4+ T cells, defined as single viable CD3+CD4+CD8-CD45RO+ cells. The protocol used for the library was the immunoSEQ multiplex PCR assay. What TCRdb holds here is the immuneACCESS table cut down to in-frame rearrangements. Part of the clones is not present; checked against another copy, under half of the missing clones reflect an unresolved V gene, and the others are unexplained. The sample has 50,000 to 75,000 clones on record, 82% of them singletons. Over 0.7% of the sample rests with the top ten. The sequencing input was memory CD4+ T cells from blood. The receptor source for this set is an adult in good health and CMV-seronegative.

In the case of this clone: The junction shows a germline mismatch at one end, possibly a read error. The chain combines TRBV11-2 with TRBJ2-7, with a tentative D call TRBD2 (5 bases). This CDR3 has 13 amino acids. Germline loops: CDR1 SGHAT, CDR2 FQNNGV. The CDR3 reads CASSIDYRYEQYF. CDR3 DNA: TGTGCCAGCAGCATAGACTACCGCTACGAGCAGTACTTC.

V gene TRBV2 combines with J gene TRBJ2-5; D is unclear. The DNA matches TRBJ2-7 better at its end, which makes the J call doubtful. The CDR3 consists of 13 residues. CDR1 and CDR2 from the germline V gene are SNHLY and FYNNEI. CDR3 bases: TGTGCCAGCAGTGGGCCACTCTCCTACGAGCAGTACTTC. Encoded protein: CASSGPLSYEQYF.

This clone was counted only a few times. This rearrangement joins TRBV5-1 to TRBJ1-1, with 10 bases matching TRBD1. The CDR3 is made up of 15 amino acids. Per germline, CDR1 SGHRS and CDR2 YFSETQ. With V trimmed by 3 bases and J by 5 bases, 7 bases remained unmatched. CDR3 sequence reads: CASSSRQGAGTEAFF. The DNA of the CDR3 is TGCGCCAGCAGCTCCCGACAGGGGGCAGGGACTGAAGCTTTCTTT.

The CDR3 region is CASSPSSFGNTIYF. The CDR3 DNA reads TGTGCCAGCAGCCCCTCGAGCTTCGGAAACACCATATATTTT. This chain connects TRBV5-4 to TRBJ1-3, with D hard to call. Trimming left V 4 bases short and J 4 bases short, with 12 bases between. This CDR3 is built from 14 residues. Germline CDR1 reads SGHNT; CDR2 reads YYREEE (reference sequence).

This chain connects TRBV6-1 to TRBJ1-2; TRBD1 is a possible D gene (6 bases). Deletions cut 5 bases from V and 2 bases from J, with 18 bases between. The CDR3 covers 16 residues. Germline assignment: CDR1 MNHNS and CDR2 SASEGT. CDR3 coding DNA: TGTGCCAGCAGTCAAGGACAGTCCACCTCCAACTATGGCTACACCTTC. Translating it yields CASSQGQSTSNYGYTF.

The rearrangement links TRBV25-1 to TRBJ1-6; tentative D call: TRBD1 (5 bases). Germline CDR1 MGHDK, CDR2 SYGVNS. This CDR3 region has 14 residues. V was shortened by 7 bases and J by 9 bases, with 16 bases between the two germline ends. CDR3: CASTEGRGGSPLHF. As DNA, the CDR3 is TGTGCCAGCACCGAAGGGCGGGGCGGTTCACCCCTCCACTTT.

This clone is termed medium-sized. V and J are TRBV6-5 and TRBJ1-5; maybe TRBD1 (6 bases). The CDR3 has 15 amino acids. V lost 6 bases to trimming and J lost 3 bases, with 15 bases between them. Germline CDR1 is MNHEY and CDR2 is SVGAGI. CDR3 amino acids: CASRQHRDPNQPQHF. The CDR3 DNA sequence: TGTGCCAGCAGACAACACAGGGACCCCAATCAGCCCCAGCATTTT.